One and the same sample provided the 10 T cell receptor beta chains below, sequenced in a study of T-cell reconstitution after alpha-beta-depleted transplantation in children. Unique molecular identifiers tagged the TCRbeta library. TCRdb redid the calling of the PCR reads with MiXCR, one entry per CDR3 protein. The repertoire holds 250,000 or so distinct CDR3 sequences, with 20% to 30% as singletons. Sequencing used PBMCs, mostly from graft donor cells, obtained 360 days after TCRalphabeta/CD19-depleted stem cell transplant. Receptor source: a female patient aged 2-15 years who had a stem cell transplant for congenital amegakaryocytic thrombocytopenia, so the T cells may come from the graft donor.

This clonotype turned up a few times. Sequence at one end of the junction differs from germline and may be a read error. The V and J genes are TRBV12-3 or TRBV12-4 and TRBJ1-3, with D perhaps TRBD1 (6 bases). CDR3 length: 13 amino acids. CDR3 amino acids: CASTLTGLYTIYF. The CDR3 DNA reads as TGTGCCAGCACTTTAACAGGGCTCTACACCATATATTTT.

This clonotype showed up just a few times. V and J are TRBV28 and TRBJ1-2; TRBD1 matches at 7 bases. V trimming: 7 bases; J trimming: 8 bases; junction bases outside the gene matches: 10. The CDR3 covers 13 residues. CDR1 and CDR2 (germline): MDHEN, SYDVKM. In nucleotides, the CDR3 is TGTGCCAGCACCCGACAGGGTTTCTTCGGCTACACCTTC. Protein product: CASTRQGFFGYTF.

This clonotype was counted between two and nine times. This chain connects TRBV3-1 to TRBJ2-2, with D uncertain. V gave up 8 bases and J gave up 6 bases, with 16 bases separating them. CDR1 and CDR2 (germline): LGHDT, YNNKEL (reference sequence). The CDR3 loop spans 14 amino acids. The CDR3 sequence: CASGLGVLSGELFF. The CDR3 DNA reads as TGTGCCAGCGGCCTTGGGGTCCTGTCCGGGGAGCTGTTTTTT. The full variable domain, completed using reference TRBV3-1 and TRBJ2-2, is DTAVSQTPKYLVTQMGNDKSIKCEQNLGHDTMYWYKQDSKKFLKIMFSYNNKELIINETVPNRFSPKSPDKAHLNLHINSLELGDSAVYFCASGLGVLSGELFFGEGSRLTVL.

This chain connects TRBV27 to TRBJ1-2; D not certain. Germline lookup yields CDR1 MNHEY and CDR2 SMNVEV (reference sequence). V lost 6 bases and J lost 5, with 13 bases in between. The CDR3 totals 13 residues. The CDR3 sequence is CASSPGSGYGYTF. The DNA of the CDR3 is TGTGCCAGCAGCCCGGGCAGTGGGTATGGCTACACCTTC.

This clonotype appeared a few times. The chain has TRBV5-1 and TRBJ1-3; D not certain. Germline assignment: CDR1 SGHRS and CDR2 YFSETQ. This CDR3 contains 16 residues. V lost 2 bases and J lost 0, with 12 bases in between. CDR3 bases: TGCGCCAGCAGCTTTGACGGTGGTTACTCTGGAAACACCATATATTTT. Translation gives CASSFDGGYSGNTIYF.

The CDR3 nucleotides are TGTGCCAGCAGCGTAGTAACACCACTAACCTATGGCTACACCTTC. Its translation is CASSVVTPLTYGYTF. The J gene is TRBJ1-2, the V gene TRBV9; no reliable D call. This CDR3 spans 15 amino acids. Trimming took off 0 bases at V and 4 bases at J, with 13 bases between the two ends. The germline V gene has CDR1 SGDLS and CDR2 YYNGEE.

The chain employs TRBV20-1 and TRBJ2-5, with TRBD2 as a possible D gene (6 bases). Looked up from germline, CDR1 is DFQATT and CDR2 is SNEGSKA (reference sequence). Between the trimmed V and J ends, which lost 3 bases and 0 bases, there was a span of 11 bases. This CDR3 is built from 14 residues. The CDR3 loop reads CSARMAGNQETQYF. DNA for the CDR3: TGCAGTGCTAGGATGGCGGGGAACCAAGAGACCCAGTACTTC.

This sequence joins TRBV6-2 or TRBV6-3 and TRBJ2-7; 9 bases agree with TRBD2. This CDR3 is 16 amino acids long. Trimming at V came to 0 bases and at J to 0 bases, leaving 3 bases not matched to a gene. CDR1 and CDR2 from the germline V gene are MNHEY and SVGEGT. CDR3 residues: CASSYSPGLASYEQYF. The CDR3 region has the DNA TGTGCCAGCAGTTACTCTCCGGGACTAGCCTCCTACGAGCAGTACTTC.

Only a few counts were recorded for this clonotype. A read error may produce the germline difference seen at one junction end. The chain links TRBV12-3 or TRBV12-4 to TRBJ2-5; 7 positions match TRBD2. CDR3 length: 18 amino acids. The CDR3 sequence: CAISFEAGRRIVLGTQYF. CDR3 sequence (DNA): TGTGCCATCAGTTTCGAAGCGGGGCGGCGTATTGTTTTGGGGACCCAGTACTTC.

The chain carries TRBV14 and TRBJ2-3; D uncertain. V shed 2 bases and J shed 0 bases, with 9 bases lying between them. This CDR3 comprises 15 residues. The germline CDR1 and CDR2 sequences are SGHDN and FVKESK. CDR3 loop: CASSQPLDSTDTQYF. As DNA, the CDR3 is TGTGCCAGCAGCCAACCCTTGGACAGCACAGATACGCAGTATTTT.